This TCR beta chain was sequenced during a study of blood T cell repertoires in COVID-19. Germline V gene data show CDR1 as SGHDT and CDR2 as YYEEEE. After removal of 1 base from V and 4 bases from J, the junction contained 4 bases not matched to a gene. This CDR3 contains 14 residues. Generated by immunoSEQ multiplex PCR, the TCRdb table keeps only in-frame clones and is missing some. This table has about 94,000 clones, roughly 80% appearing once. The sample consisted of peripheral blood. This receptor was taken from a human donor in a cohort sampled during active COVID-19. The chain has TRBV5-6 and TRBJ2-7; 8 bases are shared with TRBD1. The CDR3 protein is CASSLLQGAYEQYF. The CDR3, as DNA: TGTGCCAGCAGCTTGTTGCAGGGGGCTTACGAGCAGTACTTC.